This TCR beta chain comes out of a study of shared clonotypes between healthy human individuals (dated by TCRdb to 2018 to 2020). At the level of the whole study: A few men and a couple of women, aged 18 to 49 years, made up the cohort. Blood TCR repertoires of about 5 healthy adults were deeply sequenced to estimate repertoire size and the extent of clonotype sharing between individuals. To increase sequencing depth and limit assay-specific biases, TCR repertoire library preparation and sequencing were carried out by different laboratories using diverse techniques. For each donor, CD4 naive and CD4 memory were each given three plates, CD8 naive was given two plates, and CD8 memory was given one plate. Each donor's leukapheresis produced roughly between about 0.9 and 9.5 billion PBMCs. The paper as a whole reports these results and caveats: Based on pairwise subsampling, the degree of clonotype sharing among donors was expected to be affected by sequencing depth. Compared with non-shared clonotypes, the clonotypes found in all four sorted-subset donors had higher generation probabilities. Naive subsets generally had larger estimated clonotype richness than memory subsets did. Sampling was restricted to blood, and TCR repertoires in tissues likely differ from the TCR repertoires found in blood. Rarefaction of sorted-subset datasets indicated incomplete sequencing despite the large sequencing depth. The genetic and exposure-history diversity represented was limited by the small number of donors. When a few donors were compared, the shared fraction of clonotypes was about 5% for naive CD4, about 4% for naive CD8, about 2.5% for memory CD4, and less than 0.5% for memory CD8.

The donors were healthy, HIV-negative adults with no recently reported acute infections or vaccinations. Every donor was a Caucasian adult residing in Nashville, Tennessee, USA. CD4+ T cells were enriched by magnetic negative selection; naive cells were then positively selected on CD45RA, and the negative fraction formed the memory subset. Blood was obtained by leukapheresis, after which PBMCs were separated by Ficoll-Histopaque density gradient centrifugation and cryopreserved in liquid nitrogen vapor phase. Analytical flow cytometry was used to check the purity and quantity of every magnetically sorted T cell population. Each sorted fraction had its genomic DNA isolated and then quantified by UV absorbance on a Nanodrop 2000c. Using the deep immunoSEQ assay, multiplex PCR amplified TCR CDR3 regions from genomic DNA. For each cell subset, the extracted genomic DNA was distributed evenly across all wells of several immunoSEQ 96-well plates, and each plate served as one replicate. For sorted subsets, approximately 200 ng of genomic DNA, equivalent to around 29,000 T cell genomes, went into each replicate PCR. The purified libraries were quantified using a Qubit 3.0 fluorometer, sized with a Bioanalyzer 2100, and then quantified again using the KAPA Library Quantification kit. Every immunoSEQ 96-well plate was sequenced on a dedicated single-read 150-cycle Illumina NextSeq 550 flow cell. Per the source publication's procedure: Because the immunoSEQ output included only junctional sequences and no quality scores, the filtering could not be the same as the filtering used for full-length reads. Sequences were annotated with PyIR, a Python wrapper for IgBLAST v1.9, using IMGT germline references to assign V/J genes and CDR3. Any read was removed if the V/J assignment was weak (E-value above 1e-6), the CDR3 was missing, or the read contained stop codons, out-of-frame junctions, or ambiguous translated residues. V3J clonotypes were defined by identical inferred V gene, J gene, and CDR3 amino acid sequence. To compute the percentage overlap between repertoires, the number of shared unique clonotypes was divided by the size of the smaller repertoire. RTK rarefaction, the Chao1 estimator, and Recon v2.1 estimates of unobserved clonotypes were used to assess repertoire richness. OLGA was used to compute generation probabilities for all TCRbeta clonotypes that the gDNA method yielded from a handful of donors. This is the immuneACCESS table as TCRdb keeps it, with only in-frame sequences that have V and J called. A part of the clones is gone; compared with another copy, unresolved V genes explain less than half, and the rest is unexplained. V and J calls and clone size are as listed in that table; D and trimming were resolved from the DNA. The sample has 780,000 or so clones on record, over 60% of them singletons. The top ten clonotypes cover approximately 1.7% of the sample.

Including cysteine and phenylalanine, the CDR3 has 14 amino acids. The retained sequence is limited to the CDR3, 42 bases, with the frame set at the first base. V is trimmed back by 6 bases and J by 2 bases, and the junction contains 4 bases that no gene match accounts for. Per the germline V gene (reference sequence), MNHEY is the CDR1 and SMNVEV is the CDR2. Concerning this clone itself: Its cognate antigen has yet to be identified. Base qualities are not at hand, and no much larger clone is one base apart.

Sequencing input: memory CD4+ T cells sorted from blood. Sample cell subset or site, as interpreted from the label and publication: CD45RA-negative fraction. In this chain, TRBV27 is recombined with TRBJ2-7, and 10 junction bases match TRBD2. This clonotype originated in a woman aged 30 to 39 in good health. The CDR3 corresponds to CASRTLAGAYEQYF. The nucleotide sequence reads TGTGCCAGCAGAACCCTAGCGGGGGCCTACGAGCAGTACTTC.